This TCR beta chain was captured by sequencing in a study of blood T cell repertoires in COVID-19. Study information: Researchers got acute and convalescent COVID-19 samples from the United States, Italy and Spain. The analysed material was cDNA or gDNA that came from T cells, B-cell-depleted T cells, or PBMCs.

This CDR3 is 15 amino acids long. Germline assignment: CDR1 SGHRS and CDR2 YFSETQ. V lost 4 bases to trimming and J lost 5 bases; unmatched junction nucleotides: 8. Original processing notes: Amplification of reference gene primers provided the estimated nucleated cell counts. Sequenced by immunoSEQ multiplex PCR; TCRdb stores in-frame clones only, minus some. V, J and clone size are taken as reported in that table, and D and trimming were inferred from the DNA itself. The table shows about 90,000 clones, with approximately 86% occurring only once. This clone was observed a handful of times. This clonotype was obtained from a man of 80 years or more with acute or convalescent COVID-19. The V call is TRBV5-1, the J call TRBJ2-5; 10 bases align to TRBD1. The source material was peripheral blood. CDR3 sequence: CASSSTGTGVETQYF. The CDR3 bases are TGCGCCAGCAGCAGTACCGGGACAGGGGTTGAGACCCAGTACTTC.